This record looks at one T cell receptor (beta chain) sequence and its context. This sample was taken from a study of blood T cell repertoires in COVID-19. Sequencing used immunoSEQ multiplex PCR; TCRdb keeps in-frame clones, though not all of them. This sample yields approximately 28,000 clones, of which approximately 79% are seen a single time; roughly 21% belongs to the top ten. Trimming removed 0 bases from V and 0 bases from J, with 9 bases in between. CDR3 length: 15 amino acids. Germline V gene data show CDR1 as SGDLS and CDR2 as YYNGEE. The specimen sequenced was peripheral blood. This clonotype was obtained from a boy aged 2 to 9 with active or convalescent COVID-19. The rearrangement joins TRBV9 to TRBJ1-1; unclear D gene. The CDR3 DNA reads as TGTGCCAGCAGCGTAGGTCCAGCGTTGAACACTGAAGCTTTCTTT. Translated, it gives CASSVGPALNTEAFF. The entire variable domain, with the rest obtained from reference TRBV9 and TRBJ1-1, is as follows: DSGVTQTPKHLITATGQRVTLRCSPRSGDLSVYWYQQSLDQGLQFLIQYYNGEERAKGNILERFSAQQFPDLHSELNLSSLELGDSALYFCASSVGPALNTEAFFGQGTRLTVV.